The T cell receptor (beta chain) described here comes from a study of cytomegalovirus exposure and HLA in healthy donors. Findings and caveats of the study: Associated with cytomegalovirus, according to the listing, were around 160 TCR beta chains. Under in vitro conditions, a few CMV-associated chains were confirmed as specific for CMV antigens. For most TCR sequences rarity was the rule, although some public TCRs occurred in many donors.

CDR3 size: 13 residues. Germline CDR1 reads SEHNR; CDR2 reads FQNEAQ (reference sequence). J lost 8 bases, V lost 5 bases, and 8 bases had no gene match. The study ran its PCR with 60 Vbeta and 13 Jbeta primers. Only in-frame clones appear in the TCRdb table, and some are missing; sequencing was by immunoSEQ multiplex PCR. The sample holds around 110,000 clones, roughly 80% seen once. As regards this clone: Antigen: not known.

This clonotype originated in a man younger than 40 in good health and CMV-seronegative. The source material was PBMCs. The chain is built from TRBV7-9 and TRBJ1-2; 7 nucleotides agree with TRBD1. CDR3 nucleotides: TGTGCCAGCAGCCCCAGACAGGGAGGCGGCTACACCTTC. The encoded protein is CASSPRQGGGYTF.